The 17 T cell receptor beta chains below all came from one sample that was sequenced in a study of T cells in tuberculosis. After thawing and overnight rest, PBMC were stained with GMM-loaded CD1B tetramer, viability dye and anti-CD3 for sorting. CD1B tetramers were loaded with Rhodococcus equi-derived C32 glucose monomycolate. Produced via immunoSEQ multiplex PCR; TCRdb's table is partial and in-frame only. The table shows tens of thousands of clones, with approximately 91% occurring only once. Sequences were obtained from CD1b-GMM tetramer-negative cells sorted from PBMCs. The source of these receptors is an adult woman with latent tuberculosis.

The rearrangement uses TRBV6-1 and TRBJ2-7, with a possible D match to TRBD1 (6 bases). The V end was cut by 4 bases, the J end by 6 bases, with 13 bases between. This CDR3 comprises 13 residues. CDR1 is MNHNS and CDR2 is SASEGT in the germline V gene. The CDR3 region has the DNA TGTGCCAGCAGTGGTTACAGGGCACCCGAGCAGTACGTC. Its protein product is CASSGYRAPEQYV.

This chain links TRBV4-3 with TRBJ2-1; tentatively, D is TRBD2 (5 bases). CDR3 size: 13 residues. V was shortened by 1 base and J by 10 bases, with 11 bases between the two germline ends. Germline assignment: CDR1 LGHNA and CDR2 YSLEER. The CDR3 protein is CASSQGTRSEQFF. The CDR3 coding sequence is TGCGCCAGCAGCCAAGGAACTAGGTCGGAGCAGTTCTTC.

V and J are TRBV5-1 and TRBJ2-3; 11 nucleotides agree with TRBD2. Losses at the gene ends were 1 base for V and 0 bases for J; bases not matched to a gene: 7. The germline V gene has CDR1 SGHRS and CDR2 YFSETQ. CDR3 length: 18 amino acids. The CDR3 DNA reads TGCGCCAGCAGCTTGTCGGCTAGCGGGGGGACTAGCACAGATACGCAGTATTTT. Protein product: CASSLSASGGTSTDTQYF.

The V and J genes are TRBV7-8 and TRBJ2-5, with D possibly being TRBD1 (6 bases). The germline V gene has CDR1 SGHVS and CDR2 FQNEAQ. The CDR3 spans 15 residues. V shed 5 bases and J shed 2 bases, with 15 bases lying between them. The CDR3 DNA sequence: TGTGCCAGCAGCCTACGCACTCAGGGGCAAGAGACCCAGTACTTC. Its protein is CASSLRTQGQETQYF.

Here the CDR3 reads CASSQGYTTGGAGYTF. CDR3 sequence (DNA): TGTGCCAGCAGCCAAGGATACACGACAGGGGGCGCGGGCTACACCTTC. The J gene is TRBJ1-2, the V gene TRBV14; TRBD1 matches 10 bases. The trim removed 1 base at V and 8 bases at J, leaving 10 bases unmatched. The CDR3 is 16 residues long. The V gene's germline CDR1 is SGHDN and CDR2 FVKESK.

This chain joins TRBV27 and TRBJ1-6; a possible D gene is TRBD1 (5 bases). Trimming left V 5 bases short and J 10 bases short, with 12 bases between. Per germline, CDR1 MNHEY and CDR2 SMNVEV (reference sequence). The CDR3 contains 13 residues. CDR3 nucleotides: TGTGCCAGCAGTAGTCAGGGTTGGTCACCCCTCCACTTT. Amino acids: CASSSQGWSPLHF.

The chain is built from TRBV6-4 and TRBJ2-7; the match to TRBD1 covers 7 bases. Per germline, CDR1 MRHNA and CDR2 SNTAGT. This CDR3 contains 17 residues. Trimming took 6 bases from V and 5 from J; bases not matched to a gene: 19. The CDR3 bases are TGTGCCAGCAGACACGAACTCATTAACGACAGGGACCACGAGCAGTACGTC. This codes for CASRHELINDRDHEQYV.

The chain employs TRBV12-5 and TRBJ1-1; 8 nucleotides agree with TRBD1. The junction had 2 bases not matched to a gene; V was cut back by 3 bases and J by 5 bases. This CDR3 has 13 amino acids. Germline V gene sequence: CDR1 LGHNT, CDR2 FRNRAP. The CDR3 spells CASGFTGGTEAFF. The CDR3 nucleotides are TGTGCTAGTGGTTTTACAGGGGGTACTGAAGCTTTCTTT. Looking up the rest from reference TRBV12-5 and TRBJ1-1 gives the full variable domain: DARVTQTPRHKVTEMGQEVTMRCQPILGHNTVFWYRQTMMQGLELLAYFRNRAPLDDSGMPKDRFSAEMPDATLATLKIQPSEPRDSAVYFCASGFTGGTEAFFGQGTRLTVV.

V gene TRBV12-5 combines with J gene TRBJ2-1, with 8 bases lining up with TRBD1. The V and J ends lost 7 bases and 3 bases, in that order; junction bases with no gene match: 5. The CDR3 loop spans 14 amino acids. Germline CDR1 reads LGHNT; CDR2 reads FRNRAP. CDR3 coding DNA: TGTGCTAGTGCGACAGGGGATTACTACAATGAGCAGTTCTTC. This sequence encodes CASATGDYYNEQFF. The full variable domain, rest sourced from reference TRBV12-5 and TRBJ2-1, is DARVTQTPRHKVTEMGQEVTMRCQPILGHNTVFWYRQTMMQGLELLAYFRNRAPLDDSGMPKDRFSAEMPDATLATLKIQPSEPRDSAVYFCASATGDYYNEQFFGPGTRLTVL.

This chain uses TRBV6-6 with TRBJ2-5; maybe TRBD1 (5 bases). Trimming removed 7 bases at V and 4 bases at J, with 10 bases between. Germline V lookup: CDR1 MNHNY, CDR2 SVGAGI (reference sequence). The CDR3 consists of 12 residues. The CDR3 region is CASTTGAETQYF. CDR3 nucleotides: TGTGCCAGCACTACAGGTGCAGAGACCCAGTACTTC.

The CDR3 DNA is TGTGCCAGCAGACCGGGACAGGGATTCTACAATGAGCAGTTCTTC. Translating it yields CASRPGQGFYNEQFF. V gene TRBV5-4 combines with J gene TRBJ2-1; 9 positions agree with TRBD1. In germline, CDR1 is SGHNT, CDR2 YYREEE (reference sequence). The CDR3 is 15 amino acids. V lost 5 bases, J lost 3 bases, and 6 bases stayed unmatched.

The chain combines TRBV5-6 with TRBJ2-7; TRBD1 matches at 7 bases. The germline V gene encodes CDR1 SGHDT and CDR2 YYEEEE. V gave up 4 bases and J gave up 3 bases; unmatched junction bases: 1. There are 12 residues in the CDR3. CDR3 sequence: CASSRDSYEQYV. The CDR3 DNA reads TGTGCCAGCAGCCGGGACAGCTACGAGCAGTACGTC.

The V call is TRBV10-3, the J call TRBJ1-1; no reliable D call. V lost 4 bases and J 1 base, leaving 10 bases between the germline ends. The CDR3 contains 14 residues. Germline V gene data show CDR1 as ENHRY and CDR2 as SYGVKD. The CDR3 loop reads CAISVHPGNTEAFF. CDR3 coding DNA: TGTGCCATCAGTGTACACCCGGGGAACACTGAAGCTTTCTTT.

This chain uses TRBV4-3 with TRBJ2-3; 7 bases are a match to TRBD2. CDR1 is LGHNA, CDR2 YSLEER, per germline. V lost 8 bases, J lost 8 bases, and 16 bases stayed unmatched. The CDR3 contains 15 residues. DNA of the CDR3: TGCGCCAGCTCGACAGCGGGGTCGACGGGGGGTACGCAGTATTTT. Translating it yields CASSTAGSTGGTQYF.

The CDR3 protein is CASSYRALTYNEQFF. The DNA for the CDR3 is TGTGCCAGCAGTTACAGGGCTCTCACCTACAATGAGCAGTTCTTC. The J gene is TRBJ2-1, the V gene TRBV27, with a weak D call TRBD1 (6 bases). The germline gives CDR1 MNHEY, CDR2 SMNVEV (reference sequence). The CDR3 spans 15 residues. Trimming stripped 4 bases from V and 2 bases from J, with 12 bases between.

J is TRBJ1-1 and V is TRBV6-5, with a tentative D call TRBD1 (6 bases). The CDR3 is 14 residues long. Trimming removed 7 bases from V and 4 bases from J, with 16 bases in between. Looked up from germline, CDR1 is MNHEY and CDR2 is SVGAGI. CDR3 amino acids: CASTPGGGITEAFF. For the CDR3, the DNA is TGTGCCAGCACTCCCGGGGGGGGCATCACTGAAGCTTTCTTT.

CDR3 loop: CASSLSTSLKETQYF. DNA for the CDR3: TGTGCCAGCAGTTTATCGACTTCACTAAAAGAGACCCAGTACTTC. The rearrangement links TRBV27 to TRBJ2-5; no clear D gene. The CDR3 runs to 15 residues. Trimming removed 0 bases from V and 3 bases from J, with 11 bases in between. The germline V gene has CDR1 MNHEY and CDR2 SMNVEV (reference sequence).